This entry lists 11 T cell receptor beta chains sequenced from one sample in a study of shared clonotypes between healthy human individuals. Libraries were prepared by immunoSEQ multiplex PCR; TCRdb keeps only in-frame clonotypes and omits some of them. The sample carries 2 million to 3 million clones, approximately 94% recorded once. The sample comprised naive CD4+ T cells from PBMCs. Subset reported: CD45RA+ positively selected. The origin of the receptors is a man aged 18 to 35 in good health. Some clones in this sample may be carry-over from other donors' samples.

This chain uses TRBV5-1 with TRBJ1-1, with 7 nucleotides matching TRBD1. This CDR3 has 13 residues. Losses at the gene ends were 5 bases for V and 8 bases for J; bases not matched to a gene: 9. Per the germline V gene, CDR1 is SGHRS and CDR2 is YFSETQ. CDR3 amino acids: CASSSLGGAEAFF. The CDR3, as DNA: TGCGCCAGCAGTTCTCTAGGGGGCGCGGAAGCTTTCTTT.

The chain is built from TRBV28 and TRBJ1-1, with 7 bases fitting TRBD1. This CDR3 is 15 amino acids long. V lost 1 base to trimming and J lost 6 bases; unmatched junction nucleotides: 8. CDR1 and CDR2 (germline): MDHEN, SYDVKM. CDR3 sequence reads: CASSLFRQGRAEAFF. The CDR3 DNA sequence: TGTGCCAGCAGTTTATTTAGACAGGGTAGGGCTGAAGCTTTCTTT.

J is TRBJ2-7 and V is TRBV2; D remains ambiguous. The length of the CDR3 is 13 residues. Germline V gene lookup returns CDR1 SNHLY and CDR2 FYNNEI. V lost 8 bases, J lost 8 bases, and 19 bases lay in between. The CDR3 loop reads CASGVLLGEKQYF. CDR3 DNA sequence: TGTGCCAGCGGGGTCCTTCTGGGCGAAAAGCAGTACTTC.

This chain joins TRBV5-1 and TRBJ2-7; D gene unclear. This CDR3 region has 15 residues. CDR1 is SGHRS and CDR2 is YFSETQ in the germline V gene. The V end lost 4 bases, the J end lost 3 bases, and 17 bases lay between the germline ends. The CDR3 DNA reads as TGCGCCAGCAGCGCCCCGAGAGGAATCCGCTACGAGCAGTACTTC. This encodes CASSAPRGIRYEQYF.

The CDR3 sequence is CASSLRAWTPQETQYF. The CDR3, as DNA: TGTGCCAGCAGTTTAAGGGCTTGGACACCTCAAGAGACCCAGTACTTC. This chain uses TRBV28 with TRBJ2-5; TRBD1 might be the D (5 bases). In germline, CDR1 is MDHEN, CDR2 SYDVKM. The CDR3 contains 16 residues. V was cut by 2 bases and J by 2 bases, with 15 bases left in between.

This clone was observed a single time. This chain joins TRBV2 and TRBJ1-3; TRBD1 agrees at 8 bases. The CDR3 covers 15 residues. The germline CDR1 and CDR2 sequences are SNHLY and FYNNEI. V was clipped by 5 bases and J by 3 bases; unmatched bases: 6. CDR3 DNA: TGTGCCAGCAGTTCAGGGGGCGGCCGTGGAAACACCATATATTTT. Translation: CASSSGGGRGNTIYF.

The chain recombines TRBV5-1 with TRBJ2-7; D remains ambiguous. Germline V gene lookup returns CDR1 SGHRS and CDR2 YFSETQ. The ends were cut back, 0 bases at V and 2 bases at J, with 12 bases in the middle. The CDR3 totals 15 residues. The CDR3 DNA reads TGCGCCAGCAGCTTGGGGGCAGAGCTTACCTACGAGCAGTACTTC. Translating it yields CASSLGAELTYEQYF.

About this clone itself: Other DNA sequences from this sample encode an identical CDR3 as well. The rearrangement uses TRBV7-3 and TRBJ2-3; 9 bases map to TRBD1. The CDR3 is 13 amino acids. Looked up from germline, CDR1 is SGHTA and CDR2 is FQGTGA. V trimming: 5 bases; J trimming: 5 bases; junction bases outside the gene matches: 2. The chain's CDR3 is CASSRTGVDTQYF. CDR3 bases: TGTGCCAGCAGCCGGACAGGGGTAGATACGCAGTATTTT.

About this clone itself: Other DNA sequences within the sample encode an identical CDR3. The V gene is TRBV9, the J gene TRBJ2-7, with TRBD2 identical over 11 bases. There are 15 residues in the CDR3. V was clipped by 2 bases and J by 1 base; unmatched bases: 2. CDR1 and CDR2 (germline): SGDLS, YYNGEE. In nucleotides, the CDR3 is TGTGCCAGCAGCGTTGCTAGCGGGAGGTCCTACGAGCAGTACTTC. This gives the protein CASSVASGRSYEQYF. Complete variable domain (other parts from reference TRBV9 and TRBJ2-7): DSGVTQTPKHLITATGQRVTLRCSPRSGDLSVYWYQQSLDQGLQFLIQYYNGEERAKGNILERFSAQQFPDLHSELNLSSLELGDSALYFCASSVASGRSYEQYFGPGTRLTVT.

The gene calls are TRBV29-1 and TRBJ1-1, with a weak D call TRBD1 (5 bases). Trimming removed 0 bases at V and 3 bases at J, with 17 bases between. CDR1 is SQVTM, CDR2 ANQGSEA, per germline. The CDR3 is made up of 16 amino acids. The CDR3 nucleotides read TGCAGCGTTGAAGATCTTGCAGGGACCTATCACACTGAAGCTTTCTTT. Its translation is CSVEDLAGTYHTEAFF.

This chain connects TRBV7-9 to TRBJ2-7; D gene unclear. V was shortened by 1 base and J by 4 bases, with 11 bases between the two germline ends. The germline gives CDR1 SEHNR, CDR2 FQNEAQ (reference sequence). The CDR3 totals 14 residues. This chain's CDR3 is CASSLEVIGYEQYF. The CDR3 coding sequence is TGTGCCAGCAGCTTAGAGGTCATCGGTTACGAGCAGTACTTC.